The T cell receptor beta chain under discussion was sequenced for a study of early T cells in non-severe SARS-CoV-2 infection. Study details: With bulk RNA from unsorted whole blood as input, sequencing yielded unpaired chains.

This CDR3 has 14 residues. The germline gives CDR1 MNHNY, CDR2 SVGAGI (reference sequence). Deletions cut 4 bases from V and 1 base from J, with 7 bases between. As to this clonotype: The target antigen is unknown.

Study findings and constraints: Matching with VDJdb favored anti-spike CD8 responses (missing private and CD4 specificities).

Molecules of cDNA were individually given unique molecular identifiers that were attached to them. TCRdb re-called the 5' RACE reads with MiXCR, one entry per CDR3 protein. The sample contains 35,000 to 50,000 distinct CDR3 sequences, roughly 7.1% of which appear only once. The chain couples TRBV6-6 to TRBJ2-2, with D uncertain. Input material: whole blood. The TCR sequence derives from an adult who was a healthcare worker with PCR-confirmed SARS-CoV-2 infection or an uninfected control (not recorded which). DNA of the CDR3: TGTGCCAGCAGTTTAGCTCAGAACACCGGGGAGCTGTTTTTT. The encoded protein is CASSLAQNTGELFF.